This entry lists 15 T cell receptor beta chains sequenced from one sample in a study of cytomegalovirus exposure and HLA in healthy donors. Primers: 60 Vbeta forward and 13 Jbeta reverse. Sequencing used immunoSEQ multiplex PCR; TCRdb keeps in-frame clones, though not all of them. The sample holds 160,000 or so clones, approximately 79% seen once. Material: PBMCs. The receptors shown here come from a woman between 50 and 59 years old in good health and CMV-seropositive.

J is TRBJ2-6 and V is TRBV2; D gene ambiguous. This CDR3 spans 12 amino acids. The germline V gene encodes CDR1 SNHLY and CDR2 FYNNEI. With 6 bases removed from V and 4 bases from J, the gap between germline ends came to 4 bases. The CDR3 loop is CASSLGANVLTF. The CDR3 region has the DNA TGTGCCAGCAGCCTGGGGGCCAACGTCCTGACTTTC.

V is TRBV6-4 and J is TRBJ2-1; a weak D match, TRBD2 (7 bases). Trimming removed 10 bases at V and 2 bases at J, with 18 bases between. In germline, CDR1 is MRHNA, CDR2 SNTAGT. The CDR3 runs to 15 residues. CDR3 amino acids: CAKEGGTPPYNEQFF. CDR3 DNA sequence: TGTGCCAAGGAGGGGGGGACCCCCCCCTACAATGAGCAGTTCTTC.

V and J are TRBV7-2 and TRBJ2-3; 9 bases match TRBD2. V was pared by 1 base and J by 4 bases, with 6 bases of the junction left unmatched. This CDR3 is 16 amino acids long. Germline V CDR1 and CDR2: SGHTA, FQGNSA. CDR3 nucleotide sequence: TGTGCCAGCAGCTTAGGTCGGACTAGCGCTTCAGATACGCAGTATTTT. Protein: CASSLGRTSASDTQYF.

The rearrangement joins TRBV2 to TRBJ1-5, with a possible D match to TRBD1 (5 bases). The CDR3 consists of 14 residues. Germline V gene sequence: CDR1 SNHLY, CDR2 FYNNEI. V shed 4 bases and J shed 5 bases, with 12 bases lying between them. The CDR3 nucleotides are TGTGCCAGCAGTGGGTCAGGGCCTTATCAGCCCCAGCATTTT. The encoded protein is CASSGSGPYQPQHF. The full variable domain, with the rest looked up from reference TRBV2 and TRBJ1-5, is EPEVTQTPSHQVTQMGQEVILRCVPISNHLYFYWYRQILGQKVEFLVSFYNNEISEKSEIFDDQFSVERPDGSNFTLKIRSTKLEDSAMYFCASSGSGPYQPQHFGDGTRLSIL.

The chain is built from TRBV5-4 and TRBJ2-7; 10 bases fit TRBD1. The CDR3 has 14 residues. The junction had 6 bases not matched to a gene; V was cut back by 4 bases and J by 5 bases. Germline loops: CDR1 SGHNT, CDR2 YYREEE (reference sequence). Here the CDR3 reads CASSPRQGADEQYF. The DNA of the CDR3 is TGTGCCAGCAGCCCGCGACAGGGGGCGGACGAGCAGTACTTC.

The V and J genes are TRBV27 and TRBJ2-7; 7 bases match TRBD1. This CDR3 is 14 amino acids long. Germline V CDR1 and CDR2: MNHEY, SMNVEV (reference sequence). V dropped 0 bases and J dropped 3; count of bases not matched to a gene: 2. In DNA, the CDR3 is TGTGCCAGCAGTTTATCTACAGGGGTCTACGAGCAGTACTTC. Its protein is CASSLSTGVYEQYF.

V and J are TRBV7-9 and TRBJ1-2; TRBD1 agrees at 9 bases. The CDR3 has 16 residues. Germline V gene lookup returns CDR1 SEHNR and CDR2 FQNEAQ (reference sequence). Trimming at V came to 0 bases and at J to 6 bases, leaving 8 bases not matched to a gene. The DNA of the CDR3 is TGTGCCAGCAGCTTAGCCTACCGGGACAGGGAGGATGGCTACACCTTC. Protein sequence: CASSLAYRDREDGYTF.

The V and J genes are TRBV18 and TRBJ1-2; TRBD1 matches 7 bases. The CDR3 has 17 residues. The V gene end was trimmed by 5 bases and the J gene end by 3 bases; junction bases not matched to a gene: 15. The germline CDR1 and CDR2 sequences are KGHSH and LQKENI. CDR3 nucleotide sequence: TGTGCCAGCTCAACACAGGGGCCAGCGATTTCCCACTATGGCTACACCTTC. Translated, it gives CASSTQGPAISHYGYTF.

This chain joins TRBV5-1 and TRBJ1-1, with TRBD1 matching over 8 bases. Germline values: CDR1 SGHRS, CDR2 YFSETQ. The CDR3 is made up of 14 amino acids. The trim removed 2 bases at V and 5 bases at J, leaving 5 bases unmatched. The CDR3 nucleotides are TGCGCCAGCAGCTTCCCTGACAGGGGAACTGAAGCTTTCTTT. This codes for CASSFPDRGTEAFF.

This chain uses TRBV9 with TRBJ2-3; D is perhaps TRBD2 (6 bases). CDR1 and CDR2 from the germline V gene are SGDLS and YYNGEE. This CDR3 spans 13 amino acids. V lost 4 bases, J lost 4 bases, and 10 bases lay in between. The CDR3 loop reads CASSFGTPDTQYF. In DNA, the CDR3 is TGTGCCAGCAGCTTTGGGACTCCAGATACGCAGTATTTT.

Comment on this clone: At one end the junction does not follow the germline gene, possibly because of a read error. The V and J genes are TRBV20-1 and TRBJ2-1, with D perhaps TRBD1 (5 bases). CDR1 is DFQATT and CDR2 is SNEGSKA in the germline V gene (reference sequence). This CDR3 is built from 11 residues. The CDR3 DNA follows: TGCAGTGCTAGCTCGGGCAGGGCCGTGATCTTC. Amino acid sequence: CSASSGRAVIF.

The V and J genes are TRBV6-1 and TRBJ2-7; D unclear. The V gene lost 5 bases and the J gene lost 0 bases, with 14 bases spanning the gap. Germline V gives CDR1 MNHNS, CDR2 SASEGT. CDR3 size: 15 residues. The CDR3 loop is CASSLGPKSSYEQYF. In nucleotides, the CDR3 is TGTGCCAGCAGTTTGGGCCCAAAAAGCTCCTACGAGCAGTACTTC.

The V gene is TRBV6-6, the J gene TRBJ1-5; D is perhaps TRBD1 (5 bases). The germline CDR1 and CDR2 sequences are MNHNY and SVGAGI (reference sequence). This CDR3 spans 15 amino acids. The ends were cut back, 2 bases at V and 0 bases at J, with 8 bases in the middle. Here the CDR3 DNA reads TGTGCCAGCAGTTACCGGGGGGATAGCAATCAGCCCCAGCATTTT. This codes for CASSYRGDSNQPQHF.

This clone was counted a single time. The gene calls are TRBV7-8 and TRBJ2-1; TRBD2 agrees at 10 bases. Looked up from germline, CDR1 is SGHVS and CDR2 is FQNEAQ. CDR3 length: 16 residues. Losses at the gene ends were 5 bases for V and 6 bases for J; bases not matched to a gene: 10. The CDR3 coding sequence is TGTGCCAGCAGCCCGCCTAGCGGGGGAGCTTTCAATGAGCAGTTCTTC. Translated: CASSPPSGGAFNEQFF.

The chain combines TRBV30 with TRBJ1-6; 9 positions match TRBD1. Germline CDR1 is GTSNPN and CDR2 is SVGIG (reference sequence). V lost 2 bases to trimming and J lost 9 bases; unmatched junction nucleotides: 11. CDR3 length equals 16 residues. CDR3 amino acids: CAWSRPGTGSGSPLHF. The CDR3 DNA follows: TGTGCCTGGAGTCGTCCCGGGACAGGGAGCGGTTCACCCCTCCACTTT.